The clone carrying this TCR beta chain was observed a few times. The antigen remains unidentified. These data come from a study of T cells after yellow fever vaccination. Trimming cost V 7 bases and J 8 bases; bases outside gene matches: 7. This CDR3 spans 12 amino acids. Looked up from germline, CDR1 is SQVTM and CDR2 is ANQGSEA. Findings and caveats of the study: At around 95% for CD4 and approximately 89% for CD8, most primary-vaccination clones showed up again after the booster.

TCRdb reanalysed the 5' RACE reads using MiXCR and keeps one entry per CDR3 protein. Of approximately 150,000 distinct CDR3 sequences detected, approximately 6.2% appear once; the ten largest clones hold 2.9%. The chain is built from TRBV29-1 and TRBJ1-3; 8 bases line up with TRBD1. This TCR was sampled from a man between 18 and 29 years old who received the YFV17D yellow fever vaccine. The input for sequencing was CD4+ T cells sorted from PBMCs, taken on the day of the first yellow fever vaccination. The CDR3 here is CSAGGLDHTIYF. The CDR3 DNA reads as TGCAGCGCAGGGGGCTTAGATCACACCATATATTTT.